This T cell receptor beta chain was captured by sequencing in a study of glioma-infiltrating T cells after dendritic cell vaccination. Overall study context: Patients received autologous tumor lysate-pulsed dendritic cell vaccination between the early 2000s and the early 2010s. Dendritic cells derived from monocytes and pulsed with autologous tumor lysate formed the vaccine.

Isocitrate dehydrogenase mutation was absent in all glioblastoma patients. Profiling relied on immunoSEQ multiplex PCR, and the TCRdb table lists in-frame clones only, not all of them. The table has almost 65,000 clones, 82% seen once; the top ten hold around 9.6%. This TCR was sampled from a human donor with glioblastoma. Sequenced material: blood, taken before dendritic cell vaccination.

CDR3 in amino acids: CASSLSRGGFSGANVLTF. DNA of the CDR3: TGTGCCAGCAGTTTATCCCGGGGGGGGTTCTCTGGGGCCAACGTCCTGACTTTC. The V gene is TRBV27, the J gene TRBJ2-6, with 8 nucleotides matching TRBD2. The CDR3 is 18 residues long. V lost 0 bases to trimming and J lost 0 bases; unmatched junction nucleotides: 4. Germline V gene lookup returns CDR1 MNHEY and CDR2 SMNVEV (reference sequence).